One sample yielded the 5 T cell receptor beta chains listed below, sequenced in a study of cytomegalovirus exposure and HLA in healthy donors. 13 Jbeta primers and 60 Vbeta primers were used for the PCR. The protocol was immunoSEQ multiplex PCR, while the TCRdb copy is restricted to in-frame clones and leaves out a portion. In the table there are around 100,000 clones, approximately 80% of which are singletons. The material sequenced was PBMCs. The receptors derive from a man in his thirties or forties in good health and CMV-seropositive.

The chain is built from TRBV11-3 and TRBJ2-7, with 9 bases fitting TRBD1. This CDR3 region has 13 residues. Germline CDR1 and CDR2: SGHNT and YENEEA. V lost 6 bases, J lost 3 bases, and 3 bases stayed unmatched. The chain's CDR3 is CASRPGQGYEQYF. The CDR3 DNA is TGTGCCAGCAGGCCGGGACAGGGCTACGAGCAGTACTTC.

This chain links TRBV28 with TRBJ1-6; weak D call: TRBD1 (5 bases). V lost 5 bases and J 14 bases, leaving 19 bases between the germline ends. Germline assignment: CDR1 MDHEN and CDR2 SYDVKM. This CDR3 spans 14 amino acids. Written as DNA, the CDR3 is TGTGCCAGCAGTATCCGGATGCAGGGCGGTACCCTCCACTTT. Its protein is CASSIRMQGGTLHF.

The chain couples TRBV2 to TRBJ2-1, with 9 nucleotides matching TRBD2. Trimming at V came to 7 bases and at J to 6 bases, leaving 7 bases not matched to a gene. Germline CDR1 SNHLY, CDR2 FYNNEI. There are 14 residues in the CDR3. The DNA for the CDR3 is TGTGCCAGCACTCCTCGACTAGCGGTCAATGAGCAGTTCTTC. Amino acid sequence: CASTPRLAVNEQFF.

This clone was detected a few times. J is TRBJ2-7 and V is TRBV21-1; TRBD2, the table's D call, lacks a check against the DNA. TRBV21-1 is a pseudogene locus. This CDR3 comprises 14 residues. CDR3: CAITSGDPRIEQYV. CDR3 nucleotides: TGTGCCATCACGTCGGGGGACCCCCGGATAGAGCAGTACGTC.

The chain combines TRBV7-9 with TRBJ1-5, with D perhaps TRBD1 (5 bases). Germline loops: CDR1 SEHNR, CDR2 FQNEAQ (reference sequence). The CDR3 is made up of 13 amino acids. Trimming cost V 1 base and J 6 bases, with 7 bases left between them. Here the CDR3 reads CASSLGQGQPQHF. CDR3 nucleotides: TGTGCCAGCAGCTTAGGGCAGGGTCAGCCCCAGCATTTT. The complete variable domain, with remaining parts taken from reference TRBV7-9 and TRBJ1-5, reads DTGVSQNPRHKITKRGQNVTFRCDPISEHNRLYWYRQTLGQGPEFLTYFQNEAQLEKSRLLSDRFSAERPKGSFSTLEIQRTEQGDSAMYLCASSLGQGQPQHFGDGTRLSIL.